This T cell receptor beta chain originates from a study of Siglec-9 on CD8 T cells in melanoma. Assay used: immunoSEQ multiplex PCR; TCRdb lists only in-frame clones, some missing. This sample has some 39,000 clones, with about four fifths found just once. Comment on this clone: Its specificity is not known.

V lost 8 bases and J lost 5, with 20 bases in between. This CDR3 is built from 15 residues. Germline CDR1 and CDR2: MDHEN and SYDVKM. General study results and limits: In melanoma tumors, a Siglec-9-marked effector memory CD8+ subset reportedly appeared to accumulate.

The receptor was isolated from a human donor in good health. The specimen was Siglec-9- CD8+ T cells sorted from blood. This chain uses TRBV28 with TRBJ2-3; no definite D call. The DNA of the CDR3 is TGTGCCAGCGCCCCGGGTCTTCAAGCCTTAGATACGCAGTATTTT. Protein sequence: CASAPGLQALDTQYF.